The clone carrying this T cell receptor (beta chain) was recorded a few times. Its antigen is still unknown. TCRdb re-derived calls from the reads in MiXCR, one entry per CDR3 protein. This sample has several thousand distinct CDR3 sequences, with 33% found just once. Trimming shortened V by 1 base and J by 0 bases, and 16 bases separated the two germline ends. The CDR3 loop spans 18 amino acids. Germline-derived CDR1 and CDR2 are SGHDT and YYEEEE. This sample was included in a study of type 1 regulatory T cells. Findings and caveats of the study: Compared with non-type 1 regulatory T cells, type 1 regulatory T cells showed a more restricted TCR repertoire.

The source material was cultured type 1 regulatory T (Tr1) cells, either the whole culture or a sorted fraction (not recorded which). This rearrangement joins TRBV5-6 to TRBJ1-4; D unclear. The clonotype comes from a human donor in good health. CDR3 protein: CASSLRISAQTTNEKLFF. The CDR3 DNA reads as TGTGCCAGCAGCTTGCGTATTTCGGCGCAGACAACTAATGAAAAACTGTTTTTT.